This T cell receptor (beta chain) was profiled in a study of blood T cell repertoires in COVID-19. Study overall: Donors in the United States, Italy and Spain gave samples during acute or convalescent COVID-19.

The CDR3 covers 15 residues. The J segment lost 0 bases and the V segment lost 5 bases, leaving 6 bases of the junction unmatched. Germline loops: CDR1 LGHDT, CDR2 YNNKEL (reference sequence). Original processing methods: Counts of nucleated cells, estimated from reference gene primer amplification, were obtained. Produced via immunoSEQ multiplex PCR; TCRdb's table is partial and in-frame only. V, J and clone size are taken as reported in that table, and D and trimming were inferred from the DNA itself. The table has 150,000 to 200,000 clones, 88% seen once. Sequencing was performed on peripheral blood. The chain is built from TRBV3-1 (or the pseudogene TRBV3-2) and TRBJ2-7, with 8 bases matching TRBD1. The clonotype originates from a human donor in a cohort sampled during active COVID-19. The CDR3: CASSARQGSSYEQYF. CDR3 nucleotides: TGTGCCAGCAGCGCTCGACAGGGGTCCTCCTACGAGCAGTACTTC.